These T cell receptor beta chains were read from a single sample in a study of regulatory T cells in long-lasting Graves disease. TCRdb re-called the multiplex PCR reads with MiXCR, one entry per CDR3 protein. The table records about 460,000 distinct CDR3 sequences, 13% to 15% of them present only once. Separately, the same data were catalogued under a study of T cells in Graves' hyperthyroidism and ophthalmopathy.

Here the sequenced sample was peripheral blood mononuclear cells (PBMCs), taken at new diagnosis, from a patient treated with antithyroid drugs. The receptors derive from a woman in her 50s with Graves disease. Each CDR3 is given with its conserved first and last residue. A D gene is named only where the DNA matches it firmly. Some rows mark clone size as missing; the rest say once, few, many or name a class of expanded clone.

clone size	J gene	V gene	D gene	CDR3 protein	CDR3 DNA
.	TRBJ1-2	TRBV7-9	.	CASSLNSFSYGYTF	TGTGCCAGCAGCTTAAACAGTTTTTCCTATGGCTACACCTTC
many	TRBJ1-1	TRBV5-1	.	CASSPGAGAMNTEAFF	TGCGCCAGCAGCCCCGGGGCAGGGGCAATGAACACTGAAGCTTTCTTT
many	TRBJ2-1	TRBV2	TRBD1	CASHGGQDHNEQFF	TGTGCCAGCCACGGAGGACAGGACCACAATGAGCAGTTCTTC
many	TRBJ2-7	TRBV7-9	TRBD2	CASSFGLVTYEQYF	TGTGCCAGCAGCTTTGGACTAGTTACCTACGAGCAGTACTTC
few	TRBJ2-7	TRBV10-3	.	CATSESQGGEQYF	TGTGCCACCAGTGAGTCCCAGGGGGGCGAGCAGTACTTC
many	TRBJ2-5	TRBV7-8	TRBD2	CASSLGGGLAGKETQYF	TGTGCCAGCAGCCTAGGGGGGGGACTAGCGGGAAAAGAGACCCAGTACTTC
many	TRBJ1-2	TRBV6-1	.	CASSPRDGRYGYTF	TGTGCCAGCAGCCCCAGGGACGGTCGCTATGGCTACACCTTC
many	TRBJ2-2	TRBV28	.	CASSPGVAWNTGELFF	TGTGCCAGCAGTCCAGGGGTAGCCTGGAACACCGGGGAGCTGTTTTTT
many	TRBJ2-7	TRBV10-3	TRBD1	CAISKDRGGPYEQYF	TGTGCCATCAGTAAGGACAGGGGAGGTCCCTACGAGCAGTACTTC
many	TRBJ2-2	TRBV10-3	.	CAISTGTRGTGELFF	TGTGCCATCAGTACCGGGACCCGAGGTACCGGGGAGCTGTTTTTT
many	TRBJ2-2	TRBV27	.	CASSPRADAGNTGELFF	TGTGCCAGCAGTCCCCGGGCTGATGCCGGGAACACCGGGGAGCTGTTTTTT
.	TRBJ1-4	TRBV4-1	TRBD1	CASSQDPDRGRTNEKLLF	TGCGCCAGCAGCCAAGATCCGGACAGGGGGAGGACTAATGAAAAACTGTTGTTT
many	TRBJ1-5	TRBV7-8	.	CASSLDQSFNQPQHF	TGTGCCAGCAGCTTAGATCAGAGTTTCAATCAGCCCCAGCATTTT
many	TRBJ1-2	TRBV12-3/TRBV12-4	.	CASSPPFVGGYTF	TGTGCCAGCAGTCCGCCCTTCGTTGGTGGCTACACCTTC
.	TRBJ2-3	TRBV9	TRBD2	CASSVGALAGGTDTQYF	TGTGCCAGCAGCGTAGGGGCGCTAGCGGGAGGTACAGATACGCAGTATTTT
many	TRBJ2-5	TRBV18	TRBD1	CASSPDRVSETQYF	TGTGCCAGCTCACCAGACAGGGTGTCGGAGACCCAGTACTTC
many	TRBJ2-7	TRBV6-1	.	CASRWGGGYEQYF	TGTGCCAGCAGATGGGGGGGCGGCTACGAGCAGTACTTC
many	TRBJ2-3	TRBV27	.	CASSAGTDRFSTDTQYF	TGTGCCAGCAGTGCCGGGACTGATAGATTTAGCACAGATACGCAGTATTTT
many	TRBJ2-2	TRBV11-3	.	CASSLRRMGLPSGELFF	TGTGCCAGCAGCTTAAGGAGGATGGGACTTCCCTCCGGGGAGCTGTTTTTT
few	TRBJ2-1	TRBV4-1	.	CASSQDRARRRVRSYNEQFF	TGCGCCAGCAGCCAAGATCGGGCCCGTCGGCGGGTCCGCTCCTACAATGAGCAGTTCTTC
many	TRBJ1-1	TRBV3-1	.	CASSQQGTEAFF	TGTGCCAGCAGCCAACAGGGGACTGAAGCTTTCTTT
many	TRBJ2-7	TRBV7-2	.	CASSFRVSYEQYF	TGTGCCAGCAGCTTCCGAGTCTCCTACGAGCAGTACTTC
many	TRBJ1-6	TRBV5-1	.	CASRTAGQGNSPLHF	TGCGCCAGCAGAACGGCGGGGCAGGGGAATTCACCCCTCCACTTT
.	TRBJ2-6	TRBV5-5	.	CASSLQLSGANVLTF	TGTGCCAGCAGCTTGCAGTTGTCTGGGGCCAACGTCCTGACTTTC
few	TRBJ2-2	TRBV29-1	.	CSVGQGGNTGELFF	TGCAGCGTTGGCCAGGGAGGTAACACCGGGGAGCTGTTTTTT
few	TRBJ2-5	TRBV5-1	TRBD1	CASSSVTGVFEETQYF	TGCGCCAGCAGCTCCGTTACAGGGGTTTTCGAAGAGACCCAGTACTTC
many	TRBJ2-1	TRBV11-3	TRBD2	CASSSNGGGYNEQFF	TGTGCCAGCAGCTCTAATGGCGGGGGCTACAATGAGCAGTTCTTC
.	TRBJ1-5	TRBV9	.	CASSVDGGVGQPQHF	TGTGCCAGCAGCGTAGACGGGGGGGTCGGCCAGCCCCAGCATTTT
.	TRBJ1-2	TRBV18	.	CASSPLDRRSEFYGYTF	TGTGCCAGCTCACCCTTGGACAGACGGTCTGAATTCTATGGCTACACCTTC
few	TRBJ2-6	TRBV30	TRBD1	CAWSLGTGIDGANVLTF	TGTGCCTGGAGCCTCGGGACAGGGATCGACGGGGCCAACGTCCTGACTTTC
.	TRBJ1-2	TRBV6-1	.	CASSLGSGPSNYGYTF	TGTGCCAGCAGCCTCGGTTCGGGCCCCTCCAACTATGGCTACACCTTC
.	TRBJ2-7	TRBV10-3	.	CAISVGLGAHSYEQYF	TGTGCCATCAGTGTGGGTTTAGGGGCACATAGCTACGAGCAGTACTTC
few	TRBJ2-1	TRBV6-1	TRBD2	CASSPIAGSYNEQFF	TGTGCCAGCAGTCCGATAGCGGGTTCCTACAATGAGCAGTTCTTC
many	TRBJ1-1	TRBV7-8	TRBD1	CASSAQGADAFF	TGTGCCAGCAGCGCCCAGGGGGCGGATGCTTTCTTT
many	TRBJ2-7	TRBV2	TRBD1	CASTGLRTGDYEQYF	TGTGCCAGCACCGGTCTACGGACAGGGGACTACGAGCAGTACTTC
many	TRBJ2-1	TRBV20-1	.	CSARDLRDGNEQFF	TGCAGTGCTAGGGACTTAAGGGACGGCAATGAGCAGTTCTTC
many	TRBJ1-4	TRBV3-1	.	CASSLFDRNEKLFF	TGTGCCAGCAGCCTGTTCGACAGGAATGAAAAACTGTTTTTT
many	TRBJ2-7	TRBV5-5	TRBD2	CASNPGLPLEQYF	TGTGCCAGCAACCCGGGACTACCATTGGAGCAGTACTTC
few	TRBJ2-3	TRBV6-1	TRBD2	CASSGTSGQTDTQYF	TGTGCCAGCAGCGGGACTAGCGGGCAAACAGATACGCAGTATTTT
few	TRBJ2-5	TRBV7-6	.	CASSLPLQGPKTQYF	TGTGCCAGCAGCTTACCACTGCAGGGACCAAAGACCCAGTACTTC
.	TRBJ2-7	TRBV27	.	CASSLFERGEQYF	TGTGCCAGCAGTTTATTCGAACGTGGCGAGCAGTACTTC
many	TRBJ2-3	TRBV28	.	CASSLWVALSTDTQYF	TGTGCCAGCAGTTTATGGGTGGCCTTGAGCACAGATACGCAGTATTTT
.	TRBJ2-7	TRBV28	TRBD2	CASSLVWDGGGGNEQYF	TGTGCCAGCAGTTTAGTGTGGGACGGCGGGGGGGGGAATGAGCAGTACTTC
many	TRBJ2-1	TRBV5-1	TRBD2	CASSSGLDFNEQFF	TGCGCCAGCAGCTCCGGACTAGATTTTAATGAGCAGTTCTTC
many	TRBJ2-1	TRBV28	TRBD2	CASSLPSGRPHEQFF	TGTGCCAGCAGTTTACCTAGCGGGAGGCCGCATGAGCAGTTCTTC
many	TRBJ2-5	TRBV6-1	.	CASTNTGIGETQYF	TGTGCCAGCACCAACACAGGGATTGGCGAGACCCAGTACTTC
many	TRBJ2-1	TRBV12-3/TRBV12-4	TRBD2	CASRPPPGLAGESSYNEQFF	TGTGCCAGCAGGCCTCCCCCGGGACTAGCGGGAGAGAGCTCCTACAATGAGCAGTTCTTC
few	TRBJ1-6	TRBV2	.	CASLQGDFNSPLHF	TGTGCCAGCCTACAGGGTGACTTTAATTCACCCCTCCACTTT
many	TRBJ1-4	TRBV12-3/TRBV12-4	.	CASSSRGAASGLFF	TGTGCCAGCAGTTCGCGGGGGGCGGCATCAGGGCTGTTTTTT
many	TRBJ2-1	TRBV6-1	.	CASRHLDGYNEQFF	TGTGCCAGCAGACATCTGGACGGTTACAATGAGCAGTTCTTC
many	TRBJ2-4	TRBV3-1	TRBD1	CASSQGGQGPRNIQYF	TGTGCCAGCAGCCAAGGGGGACAGGGCCCAAGAAACATTCAGTACTTC
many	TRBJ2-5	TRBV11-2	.	CASSPGAGETQYF	TGTGCCAGCAGCCCCGGGGCTGGAGAGACCCAGTACTTC
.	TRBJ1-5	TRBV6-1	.	CASRDPLVSGLGMPQHF	TGTGCCAGCAGGGATCCCCTTGTTAGCGGCCTTGGGATGCCCCAGCATTTT
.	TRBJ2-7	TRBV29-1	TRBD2	CSVTLAAYEQYF	TGCAGCGTAACCCTAGCGGCCTACGAGCAGTACTTC
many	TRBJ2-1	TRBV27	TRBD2	CASSAGTSGHNEQFF	TGTGCCAGCAGTGCCGGGACTAGCGGTCACAATGAGCAGTTCTTC
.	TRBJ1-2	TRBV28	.	CASSTRGDRGYTF	TGTGCCAGCAGCACCCGCGGGGACCGTGGCTACACCTTC
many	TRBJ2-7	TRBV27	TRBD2	CASSLSLSGSSYEQYF	TGTGCCAGCAGTTTATCTCTTAGCGGGAGCTCCTACGAGCAGTACTTC
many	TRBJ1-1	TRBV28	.	CASNRVGGAEAFF	TGTGCCAGCAATCGGGTCGGGGGTGCTGAAGCTTTCTTT